This T cell receptor beta chain was sequenced in a study of blood T cell repertoires in COVID-19. Seattle enrolled patients during active infection and tracked them longitudinally. Only in-frame clones appear in the TCRdb table, and some are missing; sequencing was by immunoSEQ multiplex PCR. There are about 360,000 clones in the sample; around 88% occur only once, and roughly 7.1% lies in the top ten. Germline V gene data show CDR1 as MNHEY and CDR2 as SVGEGT. The length of the CDR3 is 19 residues. V lost 5 bases, J lost 0 bases, and 13 bases stayed unmatched. Material: peripheral blood. The chain carries TRBV6-2 or TRBV6-3 and TRBJ1-5, with 10 bases matching TRBD1. This sequence was found in a woman between 55 and 75 years old with COVID-19, enrolled during active disease. The CDR3 DNA reads TGTGCCAGCAGTAGAGATCCGGGACAGGGGATTTATAGCAATCAGCCCCAGCATTTT. It specifies CASSRDPGQGIYSNQPQHF.